The 21 T cell receptor beta chains presented below share a single source sample, sequenced in a study of monozygotic twins with inflammatory bowel disease. No DNA is given; TCRdb re-called the 5' RACE reads and lists each CDR3 protein once. The sample is made up of 350,000 to 550,000 distinct CDR3 sequences, and the top ten hold 2.4% of it. The specimen was blood. These receptors were obtained from a human donor with ulcerative colitis or Crohn's disease, or a healthy co-twin of an affected twin (not recorded which).

The chain has TRBV5-1 and TRBJ2-1; TCRdb picks TRBD1, but there is no DNA to check that call. This CDR3 comprises 12 residues. Germline V gene sequence: CDR1 SGHRS, CDR2 YFSETQ. CDR3 residues: CASSFQGYEQFF. The variable domain in full, with the rest retrieved from reference TRBV5-1 and TRBJ2-1, is KAGVTQTPRYLIKTRGQQVTLSCSPISGHRSVSWYQQTPGQGLQFLFEYFSETQRNKGNFPGRFSGRQFSNSRSEMNVSTLELGDSALYLCASSFQGYEQFFGPGTRLTVL.

The gene calls are TRBV7-2 and TRBJ2-1; without DNA, the TCRdb call of TRBD1 cannot be checked. The CDR3 totals 13 residues. In germline, CDR1 is SGHTA, CDR2 FQGNSA. This CDR3 is CASAGQGHNEQFF.

The CDR3 spells CASSRDRVQESQYF. V is TRBV28 and J is TRBJ2-5; TCRdb proposes TRBD1, but this gene call is untestable without DNA. Germline V gene sequence: CDR1 MDHEN, CDR2 SYDVKM. This CDR3 comprises 14 residues.

The V call is TRBV7-3, the J call TRBJ1-1; the D call of TRBD1 rests on TCRdb alone, since no DNA is present to check it. The CDR3 length is 15 residues. Germline values: CDR1 SGHTA, CDR2 FQGTGA. This CDR3 reads CASSLMVQANTEAFF.

The J gene is TRBJ2-2, the V gene TRBV7-9. Germline CDR1 reads SEHNR; CDR2 reads FQNEAQ (reference sequence). The CDR3 length is 13 residues. The CDR3 loop reads CASSLAEAGELFF.

The gene calls are TRBV3-1 and TRBJ2-1; TCRdb lists TRBD2, though no DNA is available to test this call. This CDR3 is 20 amino acids long. Germline V lookup: CDR1 LGHDT, CDR2 YNNKEL (reference sequence). CDR3 sequence: CASSQVTRGALQSSYNEQFF.

The chain couples TRBV2 to TRBJ1-4. This CDR3 has 14 residues. Germline CDR1 is SNHLY and CDR2 is FYNNEI. CDR3: CASSTQSYNEKLFF.

The chain employs TRBV6-2 or TRBV6-3 and TRBJ1-1; TCRdb proposes TRBD1, but this gene call is untestable without DNA. Per germline, CDR1 MNHEY and CDR2 SVGEGT. This CDR3 contains 12 residues. The chain's CDR3 is CATGEGNTEAFF.

The genes are TRBV20-1 and TRBJ1-1. CDR3 size: 13 residues. Germline V gene sequence: CDR1 DFQATT, CDR2 SNEGSKA (reference sequence). CDR3 sequence: CSSRAGVGTEAFF.

V and J are TRBV29-1 and TRBJ2-1; TCRdb outputs TRBD2, but without DNA this stays unchecked. The CDR3 contains 19 residues. Germline values: CDR1 SQVTM, CDR2 ANQGSEA. CDR3 sequence reads: CSVEGDLGPSGRGYNEQFF.

The chain has TRBV5-5 and TRBJ2-7; the TCRdb D gene call, TRBD1, has no DNA to confirm it. Germline lookup yields CDR1 SGHKS and CDR2 YYEKEE (reference sequence). This CDR3 is 14 amino acids long. This CDR3 is CASSLAGRGYEQYF.

The genes are TRBV7-2 and TRBJ2-7; checking the TCRdb D call of TRBD1 is not possible without DNA. The CDR3 totals 14 residues. Germline V gene data show CDR1 as SGHTA and CDR2 as FQGNSA. The CDR3 is CASSLGGTIYEQYF.

V is TRBV18 and J is TRBJ1-1. The CDR3 runs 12 residues. Looked up from germline, CDR1 is KGHSH and CDR2 is LQKENI. This CDR3 is CASSGGLHEAFF.

The rearrangement joins TRBV11-2 to TRBJ2-2; TCRdb proposes TRBD2, but this gene call is untestable without DNA. This CDR3 has 16 amino acids. Germline V lookup: CDR1 SGHAT, CDR2 FQNNGV. The CDR3 loop reads CASSSIAGGATGELFF. The full variable domain, with the rest looked up from reference TRBV11-2 and TRBJ2-2, is EAGVAQSPRYKIIEKRQSVAFWCNPISGHATLYWYQQILGQGPKLLIQFQNNGVVDDSQLPKDRFSAERLKGVDSTLKIQPAKLEDSAVYLCASSSIAGGATGELFFGEGSRLTVL.

The chain combines TRBV7-9 with TRBJ2-1. The CDR3 is made up of 13 amino acids. Germline V gives CDR1 SEHNR, CDR2 FQNEAQ (reference sequence). The CDR3 protein is CASSRGWIGEQFF. The full variable domain, in which reference TRBV7-9 and TRBJ2-1 provide the parts outside the CDR3, is DTGVSQNPRHKITKRGQNVTFRCDPISEHNRLYWYRQTLGQGPEFLTYFQNEAQLEKSRLLSDRFSAERPKGSFSTLEIQRTEQGDSAMYLCASSRGWIGEQFFGPGTRLTVL.

This chain links TRBV29-1 with TRBJ1-2. Germline-derived CDR1 and CDR2 are SQVTM and ANQGSEA. The CDR3 is made up of 14 amino acids. The CDR3: CSATGQFPAYGYTF.

The chain employs TRBV20-1 and TRBJ2-3; TCRdb picks TRBD1, but there is no DNA to check that call. The CDR3 covers 15 residues. Germline values: CDR1 DFQATT, CDR2 SNEGSKA (reference sequence). The CDR3: CSANLRSGAEDTQYF.

The genes are TRBV20-1 and TRBJ2-1; the D call from TCRdb, TRBD2, cannot be confirmed without DNA. This CDR3 is built from 16 residues. Germline values: CDR1 DFQATT, CDR2 SNEGSKA (reference sequence). This chain's CDR3 is CSASKAGGRSYNEQFF.

V usage is TRBV29-1 and J usage is TRBJ2-1; lacking DNA, the TRBD2 call made by TCRdb goes unchecked. The CDR3 spans 13 residues. CDR1 and CDR2 (germline): SQVTM, ANQGSEA. The CDR3 loop reads CSGDSPVRNEQFF.

The chain couples TRBV6-5 to TRBJ1-6; TCRdb outputs TRBD1, but without DNA this stays unchecked. The CDR3 loop spans 13 amino acids. Germline lookup yields CDR1 MNHEY and CDR2 SVGAGI. This chain's CDR3 is CAPPGQGSSPLHF.

This chain joins TRBV5-1 and TRBJ2-2; TCRdb selects TRBD1, and the lack of DNA leaves this call unchecked. CDR1 SGHRS and CDR2 YFSETQ come from the germline V gene. CDR3 length: 15 amino acids. CDR3 loop: CASSLGTWGTGELFF.